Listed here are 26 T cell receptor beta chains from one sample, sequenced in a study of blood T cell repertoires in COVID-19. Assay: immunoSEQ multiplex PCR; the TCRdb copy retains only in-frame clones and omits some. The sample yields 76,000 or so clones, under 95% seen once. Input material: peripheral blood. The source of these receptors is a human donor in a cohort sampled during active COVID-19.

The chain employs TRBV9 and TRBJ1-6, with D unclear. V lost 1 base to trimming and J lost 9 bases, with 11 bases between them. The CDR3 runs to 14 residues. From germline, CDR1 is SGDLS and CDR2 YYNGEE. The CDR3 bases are TGTGCCAGCAGCGTACGTCTAGTAGGTTCACCCCTCCACTTT. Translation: CASSVRLVGSPLHF.

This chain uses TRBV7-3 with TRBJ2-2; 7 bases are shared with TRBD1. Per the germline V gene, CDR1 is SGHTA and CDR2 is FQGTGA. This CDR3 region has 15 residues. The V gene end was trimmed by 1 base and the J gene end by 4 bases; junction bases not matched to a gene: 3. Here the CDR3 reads CASSLRTGATGELFF. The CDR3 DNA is TGTGCCAGCAGCTTAAGAACAGGGGCCACCGGGGAGCTGTTTTTT.

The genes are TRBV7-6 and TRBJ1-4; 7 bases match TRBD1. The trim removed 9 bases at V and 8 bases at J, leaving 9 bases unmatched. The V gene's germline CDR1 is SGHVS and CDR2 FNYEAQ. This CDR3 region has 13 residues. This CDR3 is CASRQGGGEKLFF. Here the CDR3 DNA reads TGTGCCAGTCGACAGGGTGGCGGCGAAAAACTGTTTTTT.

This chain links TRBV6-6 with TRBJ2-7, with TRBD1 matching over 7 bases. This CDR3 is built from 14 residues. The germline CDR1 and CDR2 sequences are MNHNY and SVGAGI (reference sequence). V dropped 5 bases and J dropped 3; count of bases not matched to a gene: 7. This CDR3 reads CASSGNRGYYEQYF. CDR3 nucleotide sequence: TGTGCCAGCAGTGGCAACAGGGGATACTACGAGCAGTACTTC.

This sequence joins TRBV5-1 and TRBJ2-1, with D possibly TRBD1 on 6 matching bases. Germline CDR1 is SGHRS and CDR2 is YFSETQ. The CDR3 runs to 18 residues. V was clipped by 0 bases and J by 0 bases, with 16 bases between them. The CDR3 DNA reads TGCGCCAGCAGCTTGGTTGAAGGGGACACCTTCTCCTACAATGAGCAGTTCTTC. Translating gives CASSLVEGDTFSYNEQFF.

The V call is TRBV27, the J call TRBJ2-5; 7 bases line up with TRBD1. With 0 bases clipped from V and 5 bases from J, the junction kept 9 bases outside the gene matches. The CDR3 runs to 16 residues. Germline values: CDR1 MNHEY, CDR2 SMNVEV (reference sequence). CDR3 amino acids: CASSLSTTGAAETQYF. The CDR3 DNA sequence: TGTGCCAGCAGTTTATCTACTACAGGGGCGGCGGAGACCCAGTACTTC.

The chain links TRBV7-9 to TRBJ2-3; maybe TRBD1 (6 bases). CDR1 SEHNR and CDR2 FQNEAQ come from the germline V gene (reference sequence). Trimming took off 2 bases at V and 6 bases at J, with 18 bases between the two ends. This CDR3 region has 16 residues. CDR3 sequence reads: CASSLLRGGGMDTQYF. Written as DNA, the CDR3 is TGTGCCAGCAGCTTACTAAGGGGTGGGGGCATGGATACGCAGTATTTT.

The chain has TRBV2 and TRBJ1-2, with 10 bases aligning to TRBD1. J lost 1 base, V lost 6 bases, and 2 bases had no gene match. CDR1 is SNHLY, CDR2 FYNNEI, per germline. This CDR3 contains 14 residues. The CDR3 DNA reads TGTGCCAGCAGGGGGACAGGGGATAACTATGGCTACACCTTC. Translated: CASRGTGDNYGYTF.

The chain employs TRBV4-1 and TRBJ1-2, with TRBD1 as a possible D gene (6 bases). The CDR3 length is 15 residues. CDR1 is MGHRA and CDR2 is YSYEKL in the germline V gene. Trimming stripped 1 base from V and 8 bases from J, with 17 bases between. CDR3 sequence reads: CASSQVSSGGQGYTF. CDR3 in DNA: TGCGCCAGCAGCCAAGTTTCTAGCGGGGGGCAAGGCTACACCTTC.

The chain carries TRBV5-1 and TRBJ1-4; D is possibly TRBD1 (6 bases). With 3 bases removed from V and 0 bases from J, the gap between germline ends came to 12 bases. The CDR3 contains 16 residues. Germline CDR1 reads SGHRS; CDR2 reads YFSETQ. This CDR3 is CASSSQGTTTNEKLFF. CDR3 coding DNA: TGCGCCAGCAGCTCACAGGGTACTACAACTAATGAAAAACTGTTTTTT.

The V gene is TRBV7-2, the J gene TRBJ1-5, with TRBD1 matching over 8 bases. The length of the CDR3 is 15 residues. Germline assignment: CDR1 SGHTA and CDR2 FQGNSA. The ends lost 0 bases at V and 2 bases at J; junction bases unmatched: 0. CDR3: CASSLAQGGNQPQHF. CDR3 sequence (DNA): TGTGCCAGCAGCTTAGCACAGGGGGGCAATCAGCCCCAGCATTTT.

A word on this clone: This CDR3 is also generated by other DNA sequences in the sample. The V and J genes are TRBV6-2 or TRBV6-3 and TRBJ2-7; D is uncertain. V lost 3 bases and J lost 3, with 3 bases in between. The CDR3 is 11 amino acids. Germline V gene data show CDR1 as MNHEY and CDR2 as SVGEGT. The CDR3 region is CASSYLYEQYF. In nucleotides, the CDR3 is TGTGCCAGCAGTTATCTCTACGAGCAGTACTTC.

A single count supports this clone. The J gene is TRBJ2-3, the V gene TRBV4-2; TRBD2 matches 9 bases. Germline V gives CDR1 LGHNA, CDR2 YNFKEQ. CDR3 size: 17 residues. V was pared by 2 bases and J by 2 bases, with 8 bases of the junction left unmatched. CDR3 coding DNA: TGTGCCAGCAGCCAATTTATCCTAGCGGGGAACACAGATACGCAGTATTTT. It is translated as CASSQFILAGNTDTQYF.

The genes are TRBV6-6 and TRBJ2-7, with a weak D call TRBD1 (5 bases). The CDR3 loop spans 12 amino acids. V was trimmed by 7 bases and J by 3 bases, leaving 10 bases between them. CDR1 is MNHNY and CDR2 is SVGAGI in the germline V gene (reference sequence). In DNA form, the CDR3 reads TGTGCCAGCACAGGGTCGGGCTACGAGCAGTACTTC. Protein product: CASTGSGYEQYF.

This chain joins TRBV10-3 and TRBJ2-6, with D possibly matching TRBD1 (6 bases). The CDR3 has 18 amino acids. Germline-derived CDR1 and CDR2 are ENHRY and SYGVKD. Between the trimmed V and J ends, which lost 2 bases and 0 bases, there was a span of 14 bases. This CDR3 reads CAISEVGQSNSGANVLTF. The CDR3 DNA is TGTGCCATCAGTGAGGTCGGACAGAGTAACTCTGGGGCCAACGTCCTGACTTTC.

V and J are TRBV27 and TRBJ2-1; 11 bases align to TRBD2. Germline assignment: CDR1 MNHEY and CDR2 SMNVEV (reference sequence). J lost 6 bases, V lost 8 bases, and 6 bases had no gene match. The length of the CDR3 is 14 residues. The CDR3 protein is CASRLAGGLNEQFF. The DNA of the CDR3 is TGTGCCAGCCGATTAGCGGGGGGGCTCAATGAGCAGTTCTTC.

The chain's CDR3 is CASSGHTEGDSSYEQYF. CDR3 coding DNA: TGCGCCAGCAGCGGACACACAGAGGGGGATTCCTCCTACGAGCAGTACTTC. The chain has TRBV5-1 and TRBJ2-7, with a tentative D call TRBD1 (6 bases). The germline gives CDR1 SGHRS, CDR2 YFSETQ. CDR3 length: 17 residues. Trimming left V 4 bases short and J 0 bases short, with 20 bases between.

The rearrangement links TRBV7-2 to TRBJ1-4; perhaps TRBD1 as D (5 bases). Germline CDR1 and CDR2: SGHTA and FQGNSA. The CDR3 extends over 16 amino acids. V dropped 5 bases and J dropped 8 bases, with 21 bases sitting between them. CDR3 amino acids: CASSPRSRAGREKLFF. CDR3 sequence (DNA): TGTGCCAGCAGCCCTAGATCCAGGGCTGGTCGGGAAAAACTGTTTTTT.

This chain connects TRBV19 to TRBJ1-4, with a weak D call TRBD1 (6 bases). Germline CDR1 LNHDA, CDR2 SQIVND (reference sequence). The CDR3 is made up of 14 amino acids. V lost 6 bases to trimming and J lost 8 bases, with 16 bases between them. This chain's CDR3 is CASRTPGHLEKLFF. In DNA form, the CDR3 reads TGTGCCAGTAGGACGCCGGGACACCTAGAAAAACTGTTTTTT.

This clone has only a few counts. CDR3 DNA sequence: TGTGCCACCCGGGGGGTCGGCACAGATACGCAGTATTTT. This codes for CATRGVGTDTQYF. The V gene is TRBV7-2, the J gene TRBJ2-3, with 7 positions matching TRBD2. The germline V gene has CDR1 SGHTA and CDR2 FQGNSA. V dropped 10 bases and J dropped 1; count of bases not matched to a gene: 5. CDR3 length equals 13 residues.

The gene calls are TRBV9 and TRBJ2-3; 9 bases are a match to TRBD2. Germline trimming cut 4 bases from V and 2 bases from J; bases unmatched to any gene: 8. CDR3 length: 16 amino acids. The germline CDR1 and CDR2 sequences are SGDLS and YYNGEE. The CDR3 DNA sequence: TGTGCCAGCAGCTCCGGGACTAGCTATCTCACAGATACGCAGTATTTT. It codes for CASSSGTSYLTDTQYF.

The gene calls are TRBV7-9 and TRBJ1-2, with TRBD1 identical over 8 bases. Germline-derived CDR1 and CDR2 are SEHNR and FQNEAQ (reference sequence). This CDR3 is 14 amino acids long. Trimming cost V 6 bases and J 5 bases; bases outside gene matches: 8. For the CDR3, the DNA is TGTGCCAGCAGTCTGGGACAGGTGGTTTATGGCTACACCTTC. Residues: CASSLGQVVYGYTF. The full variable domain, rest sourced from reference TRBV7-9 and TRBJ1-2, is DTGVSQNPRHKITKRGQNVTFRCDPISEHNRLYWYRQTLGQGPEFLTYFQNEAQLEKSRLLSDRFSAERPKGSFSTLEIQRTEQGDSAMYLCASSLGQVVYGYTFGSGTRLTVV.

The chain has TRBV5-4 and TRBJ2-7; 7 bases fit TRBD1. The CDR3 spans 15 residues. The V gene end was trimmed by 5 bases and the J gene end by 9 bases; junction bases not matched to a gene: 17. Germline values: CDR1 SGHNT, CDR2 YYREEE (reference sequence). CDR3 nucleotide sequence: TGTGCCAGCAGTATTGGGAGATCGGGACAGAACTTGCAGTACTTC. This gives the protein CASSIGRSGQNLQYF.

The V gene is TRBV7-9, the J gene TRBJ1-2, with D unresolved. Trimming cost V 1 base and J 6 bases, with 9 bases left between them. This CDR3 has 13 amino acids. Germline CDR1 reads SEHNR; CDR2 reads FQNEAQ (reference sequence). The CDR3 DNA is TGTGCCAGCAGCTTAGAAGCGACCAATGGCTACACCTTC. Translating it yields CASSLEATNGYTF.

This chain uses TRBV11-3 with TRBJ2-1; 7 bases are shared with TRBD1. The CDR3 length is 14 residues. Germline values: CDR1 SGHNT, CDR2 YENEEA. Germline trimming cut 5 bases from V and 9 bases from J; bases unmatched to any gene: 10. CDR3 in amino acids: CASSAGGWGREQFF. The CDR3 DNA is TGTGCCAGCAGCGCAGGGGGTTGGGGACGTGAGCAGTTCTTC.

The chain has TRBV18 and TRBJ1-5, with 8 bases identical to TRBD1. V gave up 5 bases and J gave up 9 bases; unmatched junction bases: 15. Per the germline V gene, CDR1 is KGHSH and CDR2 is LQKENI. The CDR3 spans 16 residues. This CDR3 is CASSASGTGYQGPQHF. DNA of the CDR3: TGTGCCAGCTCAGCCTCCGGGACAGGCTATCAAGGGCCCCAGCATTTT.